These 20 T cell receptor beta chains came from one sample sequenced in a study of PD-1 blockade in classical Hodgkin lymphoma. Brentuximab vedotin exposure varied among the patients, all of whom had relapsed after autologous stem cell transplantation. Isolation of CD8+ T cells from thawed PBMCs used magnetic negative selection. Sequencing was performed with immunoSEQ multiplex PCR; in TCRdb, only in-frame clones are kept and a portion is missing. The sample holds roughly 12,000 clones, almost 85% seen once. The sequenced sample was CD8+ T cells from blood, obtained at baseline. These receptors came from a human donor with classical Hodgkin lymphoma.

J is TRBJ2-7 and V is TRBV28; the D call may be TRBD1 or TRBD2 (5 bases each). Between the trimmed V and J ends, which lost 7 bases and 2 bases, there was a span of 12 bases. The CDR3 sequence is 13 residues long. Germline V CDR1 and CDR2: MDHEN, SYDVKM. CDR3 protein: CASNPGRTYEQYF. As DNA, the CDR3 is TGTGCCAGCAACCCGGGACGGACCTACGAGCAGTACTTC.

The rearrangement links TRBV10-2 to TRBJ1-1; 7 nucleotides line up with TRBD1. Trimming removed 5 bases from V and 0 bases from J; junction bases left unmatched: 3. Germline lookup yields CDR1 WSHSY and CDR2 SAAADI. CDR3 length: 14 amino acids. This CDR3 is CASSWDSMNTEAFF. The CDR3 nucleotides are TGCGCCAGCAGTTGGGACAGCATGAACACTGAAGCTTTCTTT.

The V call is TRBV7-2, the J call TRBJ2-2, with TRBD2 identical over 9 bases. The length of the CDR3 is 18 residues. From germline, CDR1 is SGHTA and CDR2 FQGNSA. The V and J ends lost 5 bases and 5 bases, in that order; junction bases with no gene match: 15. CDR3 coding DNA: TGTGCCAGCAGCCCATACGGCCTAGCGGGACCAGGGACCGGGGAGCTGTTTTTT. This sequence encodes CASSPYGLAGPGTGELFF.

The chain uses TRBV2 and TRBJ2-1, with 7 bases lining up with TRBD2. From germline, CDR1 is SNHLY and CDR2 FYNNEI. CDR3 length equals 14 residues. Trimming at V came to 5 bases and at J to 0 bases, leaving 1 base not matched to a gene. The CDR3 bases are TGTGCCAGCAGTCAGCGGGACTCCTACAATGAGCAGTTCTTC. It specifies CASSQRDSYNEQFF.

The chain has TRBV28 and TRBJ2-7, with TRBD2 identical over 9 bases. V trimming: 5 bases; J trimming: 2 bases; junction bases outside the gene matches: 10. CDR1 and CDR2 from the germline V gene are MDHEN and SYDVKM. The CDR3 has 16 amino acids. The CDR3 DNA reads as TGTGCCAGCAGTATCATTAGCGGGAGAGGGGCCTACGAGCAGTACTTC. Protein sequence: CASSIISGRGAYEQYF.

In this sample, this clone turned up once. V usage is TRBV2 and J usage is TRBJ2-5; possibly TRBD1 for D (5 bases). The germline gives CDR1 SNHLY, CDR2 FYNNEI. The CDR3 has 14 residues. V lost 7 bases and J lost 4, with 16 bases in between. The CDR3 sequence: CASMRQGMGETQYF. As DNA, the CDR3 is TGTGCCAGCATGCGCCAGGGAATGGGAGAGACCCAGTACTTC.

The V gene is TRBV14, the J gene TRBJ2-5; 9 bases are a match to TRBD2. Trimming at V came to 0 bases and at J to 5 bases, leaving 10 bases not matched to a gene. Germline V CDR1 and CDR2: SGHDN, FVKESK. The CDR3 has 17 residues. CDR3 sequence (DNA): TGTGCCAGCAGCCAAGATTCGCTAGCGGGAATATTTGAGACCCAGTACTTC. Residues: CASSQDSLAGIFETQYF.

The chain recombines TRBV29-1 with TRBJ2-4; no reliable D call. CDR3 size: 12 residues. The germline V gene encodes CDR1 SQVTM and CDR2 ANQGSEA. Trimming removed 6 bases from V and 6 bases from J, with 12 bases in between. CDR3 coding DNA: TGCAGCGTCCCAGTTTCGAGAAACATTCAGTACTTC. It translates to CSVPVSRNIQYF.

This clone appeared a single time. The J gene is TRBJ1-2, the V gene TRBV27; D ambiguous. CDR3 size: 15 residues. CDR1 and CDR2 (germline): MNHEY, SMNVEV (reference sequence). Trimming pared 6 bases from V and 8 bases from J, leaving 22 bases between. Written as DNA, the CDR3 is TGTGCCAGCAGAACAGAATTCGGTTCAGGAGGCGGCTACACCTTC. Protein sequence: CASRTEFGSGGGYTF.

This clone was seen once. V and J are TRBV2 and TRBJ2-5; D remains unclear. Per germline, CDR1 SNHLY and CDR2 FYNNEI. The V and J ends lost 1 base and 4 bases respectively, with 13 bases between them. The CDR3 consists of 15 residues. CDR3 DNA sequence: TGTGCCAGCAGTGAAGGGCTTGGGGAACGAGAGACCCAGTACTTC. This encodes CASSEGLGERETQYF. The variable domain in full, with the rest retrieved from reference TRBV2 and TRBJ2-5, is EPEVTQTPSHQVTQMGQEVILRCVPISNHLYFYWYRQILGQKVEFLVSFYNNEISEKSEIFDDQFSVERPDGSNFTLKIRSTKLEDSAMYFCASSEGLGERETQYFGPGTRLLVL.

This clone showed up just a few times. CDR3 DNA: TGTGCCTGGAAACAGGGGAGGACTGAAGCTTTCTTT. This translates into CAWKQGRTEAFF. This sequence joins TRBV30 and TRBJ1-1; 7 positions match TRBD1. The ends lost 4 bases at V and 5 bases at J; junction bases unmatched: 4. CDR1 is GTSNPN, CDR2 SVGIG, per germline (reference sequence). The CDR3 covers 12 residues.

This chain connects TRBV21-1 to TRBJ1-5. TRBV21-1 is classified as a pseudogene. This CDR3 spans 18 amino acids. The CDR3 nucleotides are TGTGCCAGCAGCGAAGGGGAAATCGAGGGATATAGCAATCAGCCCCAGCATTTT. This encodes CASSEGEIEGYSNQPQHF.

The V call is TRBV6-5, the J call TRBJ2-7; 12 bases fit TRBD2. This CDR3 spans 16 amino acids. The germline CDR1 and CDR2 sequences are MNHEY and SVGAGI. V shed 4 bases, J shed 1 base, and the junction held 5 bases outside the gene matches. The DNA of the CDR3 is TGTGCCAGCAGTTTGGGGACTAGCGGGCAATCCTACGAGCAGTACTTC. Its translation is CASSLGTSGQSYEQYF.

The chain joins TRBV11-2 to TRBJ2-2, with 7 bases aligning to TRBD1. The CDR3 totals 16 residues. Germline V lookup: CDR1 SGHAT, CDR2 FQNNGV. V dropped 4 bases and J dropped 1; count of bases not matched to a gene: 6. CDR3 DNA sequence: TGTGCCAGCAGCTCGGTGACAGGGTGGAACACCGGGGAGCTGTTTTTT. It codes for CASSSVTGWNTGELFF.

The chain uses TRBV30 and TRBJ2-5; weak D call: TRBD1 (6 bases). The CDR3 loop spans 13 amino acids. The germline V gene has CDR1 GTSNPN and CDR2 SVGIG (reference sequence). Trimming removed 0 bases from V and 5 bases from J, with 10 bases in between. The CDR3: CAWSVGGEETQYF. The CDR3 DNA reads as TGTGCCTGGAGTGTAGGGGGAGAGGAGACCCAGTACTTC.

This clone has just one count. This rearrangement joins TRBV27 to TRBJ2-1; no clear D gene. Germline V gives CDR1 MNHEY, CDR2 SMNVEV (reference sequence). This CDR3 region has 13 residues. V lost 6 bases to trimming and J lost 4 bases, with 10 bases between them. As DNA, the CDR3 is TGTGCCAGCAGCCTTATGGGATACAATGAGCAGTTCTTC. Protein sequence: CASSLMGYNEQFF.

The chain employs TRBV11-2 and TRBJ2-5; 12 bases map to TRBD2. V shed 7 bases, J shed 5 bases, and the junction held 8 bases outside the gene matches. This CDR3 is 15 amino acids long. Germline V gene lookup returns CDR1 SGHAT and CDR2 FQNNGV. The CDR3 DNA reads TGTGCCAGCACCGCCAGACTAGCGGGAGAGGAGACCCAGTACTTC. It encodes CASTARLAGEETQYF.

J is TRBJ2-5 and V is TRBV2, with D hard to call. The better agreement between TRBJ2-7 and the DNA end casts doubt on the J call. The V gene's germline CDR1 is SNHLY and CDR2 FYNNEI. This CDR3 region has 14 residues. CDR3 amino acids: CASSEGPGWDEQYF. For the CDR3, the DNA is TGTGCCAGCAGTGAAGGTCCAGGTTGGGACGAGCAGTACTTC.

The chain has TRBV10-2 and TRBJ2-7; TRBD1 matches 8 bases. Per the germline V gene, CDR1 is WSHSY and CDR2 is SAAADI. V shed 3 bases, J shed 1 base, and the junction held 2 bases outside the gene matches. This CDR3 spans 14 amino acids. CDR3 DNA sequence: TGCGCCAGCAGTGACGACAGGGGATCCTACGAGCAGTACTTC. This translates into CASSDDRGSYEQYF.

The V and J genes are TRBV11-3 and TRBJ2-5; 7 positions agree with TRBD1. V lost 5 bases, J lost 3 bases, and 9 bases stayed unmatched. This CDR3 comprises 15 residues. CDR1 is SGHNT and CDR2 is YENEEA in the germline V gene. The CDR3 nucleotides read TGTGCCAGCAGCCAGGGAGAGGGGGCCAAAGAGACCCAGTACTTC. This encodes CASSQGEGAKETQYF.